The 3 T cell receptor beta chains below all came from one sample that was sequenced in a study of cytotoxic CD8 clonotypes in ibrutinib-treated CLL. The table came from immunoSEQ multiplex PCR; TCRdb's copy has only in-frame clones and leaves some out. Of under 200,000 clones in the sample, about 80% are singletons; the top ten hold around 2%. This sample comprised PBMCs, obtained after 12 months of ibrutinib treatment. The receptors were gathered from a human donor with chronic lymphocytic leukemia.

The chain carries TRBV9 and TRBJ1-1; no definite D call. Germline values: CDR1 SGDLS, CDR2 YYNGEE. The CDR3 has 15 amino acids. The V end was cut by 2 bases, the J end by 3 bases, with 14 bases between. CDR3 DNA sequence: TGTGCCAGCAGCGTCGGACCGATCCTGGACACTGAAGCTTTCTTT. Residues: CASSVGPILDTEAFF.

The CDR3 DNA reads as TGTGCCAGCAGTTCCTACCAGGGGGGGGACGAGCAGTACTTC. It specifies CASSSYQGGDEQYF. The chain recombines TRBV28 with TRBJ2-7; either TRBD1 or TRBD2 may supply D (7 bases each). V lost 4 bases and J lost 5, with 15 bases in between. The CDR3 contains 14 residues. Germline V gene lookup returns CDR1 MDHEN and CDR2 SYDVKM.

This chain uses TRBV5-1 with TRBJ2-5, with 7 bases aligning to TRBD2. V gave up 5 bases and J gave up 5 bases; unmatched junction bases: 12. The CDR3 is 15 amino acids. The V gene's germline CDR1 is SGHRS and CDR2 YFSETQ. The CDR3, as DNA: TGCGCCAGCAGACCCTCGGGAGCCGGGGGGGAGACCCAGTACTTC. It translates to CASRPSGAGGETQYF.